Presented here are 26 T cell receptor beta chains from one specimen sequenced in a study of cytomegalovirus exposure and HLA in healthy donors. PCR primers comprised 60 Vbeta and 13 Jbeta primers. Clones were sequenced by immunoSEQ multiplex PCR, and TCRdb holds only the in-frame ones, with some missing. The sample records roughly 200,000 clones, about 77% being singletons. The sequenced material came from PBMCs. The receptors were gathered from a female donor in good health and CMV-seronegative.

For the CDR3, the DNA is TGTGCCAGCAGACAAACTACTACAGATACGCAGTATTTT. It encodes CASRQTTTDTQYF. The gene calls are TRBV4-2 and TRBJ2-3; D ambiguous. The germline V gene has CDR1 LGHNA and CDR2 YNFKEQ. The CDR3 is 13 residues long. V was clipped by 6 bases and J by 3 bases, with 10 bases between them.

This clone has just one count. V usage is TRBV2 and J usage is TRBJ1-1; the match to TRBD1 covers 7 bases. CDR1 is SNHLY, CDR2 FYNNEI, per germline. J gave up 0 bases and V 9 bases, and 1 base lay outside the gene matches. The CDR3 extends over 12 amino acids. The CDR3 is CARGQMNTEAFF. The DNA of the CDR3 is TGTGCCAGGGGACAGATGAACACTGAAGCTTTCTTT.

V is TRBV10-3 and J is TRBJ2-6; 8 bases agree with TRBD1. The germline CDR1 and CDR2 sequences are ENHRY and SYGVKD. The CDR3 length is 17 residues. Unmatched junction bases numbered 12, after V lost 7 bases and J lost 4 bases. The chain's CDR3 is CAITELPQGAGANVLTF. In nucleotides, the CDR3 is TGTGCCATCACCGAGCTCCCTCAGGGGGCAGGGGCCAACGTCCTGACTTTC.

The rearrangement uses TRBV7-9 and TRBJ1-1; D is ambiguous. Germline-derived CDR1 and CDR2 are SEHNR and FQNEAQ (reference sequence). V was cut by 1 base and J by 8 bases, with 14 bases left in between. This CDR3 has 14 amino acids. CDR3 residues: CASSLDGDYAEAFF. CDR3 nucleotides: TGTGCCAGCAGCTTAGATGGAGACTACGCCGAAGCTTTCTTT.

J is TRBJ1-1 and V is TRBV15, with TRBD1 matching over 7 bases. The CDR3 consists of 13 residues. Germline V CDR1 and CDR2: LNHNV, YYDKDF (reference sequence). The J segment lost 8 bases and the V segment lost 0 bases, leaving 3 bases of the junction unmatched. The CDR3 is CATSRDRQGEAFF. As DNA, the CDR3 is TGTGCCACCAGCAGAGATAGACAGGGAGAAGCTTTCTTT.

CDR3 coding DNA: TGCGCCAGCAGCTTGGAAGGGACTAGTTTCGGCGGGGAGCTGTTTTTT. This gives the protein CASSLEGTSFGGELFF. The rearrangement links TRBV5-1 to TRBJ2-2; 8 nucleotides match TRBD2. This CDR3 comprises 16 residues. Per the germline V gene, CDR1 is SGHRS and CDR2 is YFSETQ. After removal of 0 bases from V and 7 bases from J, the junction contained 8 bases not matched to a gene.

This clone was seen only once. The rearrangement links TRBV9 to TRBJ2-2; TRBD2 is a possible D gene (5 bases). The CDR3 has 15 amino acids. Trimming pared 1 base from V and 7 bases from J, leaving 14 bases between. Germline V gives CDR1 SGDLS, CDR2 YYNGEE. The CDR3 bases are TGTGCCAGCAGCGTAATGCCGGGAACGGGCGGGGAGCTGTTTTTT. Its translation: CASSVMPGTGGELFF.

The chain links TRBV11-3 to TRBJ2-1; a possible D gene is TRBD1 (6 bases). CDR1 SGHNT and CDR2 YENEEA come from the germline V gene. V lost 5 bases, J lost 7 bases, and 9 bases lay in between. There are 12 residues in the CDR3. The chain's CDR3 is CASSPGHNEQFF. DNA of the CDR3: TGTGCCAGCAGCCCGGGACATAATGAGCAGTTCTTC.

This chain links TRBV15 with TRBJ1-2; 9 bases align to TRBD1. Losses at the gene ends were 8 bases for V and 8 bases for J; bases not matched to a gene: 9. Germline loops: CDR1 LNHNV, CDR2 YYDKDF (reference sequence). The CDR3 spans 13 residues. The CDR3 protein is CATRGTGIRGYTF. In nucleotides, the CDR3 is TGTGCCACCCGTGGGACAGGGATTAGAGGCTACACCTTC. The variable domain in full, with the rest retrieved from reference TRBV15 and TRBJ1-2, is DAMVIQNPRYQVTQFGKPVTLSCSQTLNHNVMYWYQQKSSQAPKLLFHYYDKDFNNEADTPDNFQSRRPNTSFCFLDIRSPGLGDTAMYLCATRGTGIRGYTFGSGTRLTVV.

V gene TRBV7-6 combines with J gene TRBJ2-5; 7 bases agree with TRBD2. Germline CDR1 and CDR2: SGHVS and FNYEAQ. The CDR3 length is 15 residues. V shed 5 bases, J shed 3 bases, and the junction held 9 bases outside the gene matches. The CDR3, as DNA: TGTGCCAGCAGCGCCTCCGGGGGGTCGAAAGAGACCCAGTACTTC. This sequence encodes CASSASGGSKETQYF.

This clone came up once. The genes are TRBV5-4 and TRBJ2-7; D possibly corresponds to TRBD2 (7 bases). V was clipped by 4 bases and J by 2 bases, with 16 bases between them. Germline values: CDR1 SGHNT, CDR2 YYREEE (reference sequence). The CDR3 has 15 residues. The CDR3 spells CASSLGGQSTYEQYF. In nucleotides, the CDR3 is TGTGCCAGCAGCCTGGGGGGGCAGTCTACCTACGAGCAGTACTTC.

This rearrangement joins TRBV6-5 to TRBJ2-5, with D perhaps TRBD2 (6 bases). Germline V gene lookup returns CDR1 MNHEY and CDR2 SVGAGI. This CDR3 contains 13 residues. V shed 2 bases and J shed 5 bases, with 9 bases lying between them. The CDR3 nucleotides read TGTGCCAGCAGTTACAGCGGGTTTGAGACCCAGTACTTC. This codes for CASSYSGFETQYF.

V usage is TRBV29-1 and J usage is TRBJ1-2; 9 nucleotides line up with TRBD1. The V and J ends lost 7 bases and 6 bases, in that order; junction bases with no gene match: 12. In germline, CDR1 is SQVTM, CDR2 ANQGSEA. The CDR3 is 14 residues long. The CDR3 DNA reads TGCAGCGCCCTAAAACAGGGGGCGGGCGATGGCTACACCTTC. Its protein product is CSALKQGAGDGYTF.

The chain couples TRBV12-5 to TRBJ2-7, with 9 positions matching TRBD1. The J segment lost 2 bases and the V segment lost 4 bases, leaving 6 bases of the junction unmatched. Germline loops: CDR1 LGHNT, CDR2 FRNRAP. The CDR3 totals 15 residues. CDR3 region: CASGSRDRATYEQYF. The CDR3 bases are TGTGCTAGTGGTTCCCGGGACAGGGCAACCTACGAGCAGTACTTC. The whole variable domain, remainder taken from reference TRBV12-5 and TRBJ2-7, is DARVTQTPRHKVTEMGQEVTMRCQPILGHNTVFWYRQTMMQGLELLAYFRNRAPLDDSGMPKDRFSAEMPDATLATLKIQPSEPRDSAVYFCASGSRDRATYEQYFGPGTRLTVT.

The chain combines TRBV5-1 with TRBJ2-1; 13 positions match TRBD2. Germline CDR1 reads SGHRS; CDR2 reads YFSETQ. This CDR3 has 17 amino acids. V gave up 0 bases and J gave up 1 base; unmatched junction bases: 1. CDR3 bases: TGCGCCAGCAGCTTGGGACTAGCGGGGGGTTCCTACAATGAGCAGTTCTTC. Translating it yields CASSLGLAGGSYNEQFF.

The rearrangement uses TRBV28 and TRBJ2-7, with 8 bases lining up with TRBD2. The ends lost 3 bases at V and 10 bases at J; junction bases unmatched: 11. CDR3 length equals 14 residues. Germline-derived CDR1 and CDR2 are MDHEN and SYDVKM. DNA for the CDR3: TGTGCCAGCAGTTTGGGTCTAGATTTAGCGGGACAGTACTTC. Translated: CASSLGLDLAGQYF. The full variable domain, its missing parts supplied by reference TRBV28 and TRBJ2-7, is DVKVTQSSRYLVKRTGEKVFLECVQDMDHENMFWYRQDPGLGLRLIYFSYDVKMKEKGDIPEGYSVSREKKERFSLILESASTNQTSMYLCASSLGLDLAGQYFGPGTRLTVT.

V and J are TRBV19 and TRBJ2-5; D perhaps matches TRBD1 (5 bases). There are 13 residues in the CDR3. V was shortened by 3 bases and J by 5 bases, with 10 bases between the two germline ends. Germline V gene data show CDR1 as LNHDA and CDR2 as SQIVND (reference sequence). The CDR3 here is CASSISGSETQYF. The CDR3 bases are TGTGCCAGTAGTATTTCAGGGTCGGAGACCCAGTACTTC.

This sequence joins TRBV29-1 and TRBJ1-2; tentatively, D is TRBD1 (6 bases). This CDR3 spans 12 amino acids. Germline-derived CDR1 and CDR2 are SQVTM and ANQGSEA. Trimming took 5 bases from V and 3 from J, leaving 10 bases between them. The CDR3: CSVRPGDYGYTF. The CDR3 DNA is TGCAGCGTTCGTCCAGGGGACTATGGCTACACCTTC.

The CDR3 is CASSRRQGLTGELFF. Written as DNA, the CDR3 is TGCGCCAGCAGCCGAAGACAGGGACTCACCGGGGAGCTGTTTTTT. V and J are TRBV5-1 and TRBJ2-2, with a weak D call TRBD1 (7 bases). Per the germline V gene, CDR1 is SGHRS and CDR2 is YFSETQ. Between the trimmed V and J ends, which lost 4 bases and 4 bases, there was a span of 14 bases. This CDR3 has 15 residues.

The chain links TRBV7-9 to TRBJ1-5; no definite D call. V dropped 2 bases and J dropped 4 bases, with 9 bases sitting between them. CDR1 is SEHNR and CDR2 is FQNEAQ in the germline V gene (reference sequence). The CDR3 consists of 14 residues. The CDR3 nucleotides read TGTGCCAGCAGCTTATCTGGAGAAAATCAGCCCCAGCATTTT. This gives the protein CASSLSGENQPQHF.

The rearrangement uses TRBV30 and TRBJ1-3, with 12 bases aligning to TRBD1. CDR1 GTSNPN and CDR2 SVGIG come from the germline V gene (reference sequence). This CDR3 comprises 17 residues. V shed 5 bases and J 5 bases; nucleotides not matched to a gene: 13. The CDR3 DNA reads TGTGCCTGGCCCTGCCGGGACAGGGGGCAGGTTCGAAACACCATATATTTT. Residues: CAWPCRDRGQVRNTIYF.

The chain recombines TRBV19 with TRBJ2-3; 7 nucleotides agree with TRBD2. With V trimmed by 3 bases and J by 8 bases, 11 bases remained unmatched. The CDR3 consists of 15 residues. Germline V lookup: CDR1 LNHDA, CDR2 SQIVND (reference sequence). The DNA of the CDR3 is TGTGCCAGTAGTATTAAACTAGCGACCCAGGGTACGCAGTATTTT. Amino acid sequence: CASSIKLATQGTQYF.

This sequence joins TRBV2 and TRBJ2-1; 15 bases match TRBD2. CDR3 length equals 19 residues. CDR1 is SNHLY, CDR2 FYNNEI, per germline. Losses at the gene ends were 7 bases for V and 2 bases for J; bases not matched to a gene: 12. CDR3 region: CASNYGTSGRTLTYNEQFF. Written as DNA, the CDR3 is TGTGCCAGCAACTACGGGACTAGCGGGAGGACCCTGACCTACAATGAGCAGTTCTTC.

The chain is built from TRBV7-3 and TRBJ2-5; TRBD2 is a possible D gene (6 bases). Germline CDR1 SGHTA, CDR2 FQGTGA. The CDR3 length is 15 residues. Trimming took off 4 bases at V and 3 bases at J, with 15 bases between the two ends. Here the CDR3 reads CASSSTGRREETQYF. The CDR3 nucleotides are TGTGCCAGCAGCTCCACCGGGCGGAGGGAAGAGACCCAGTACTTC.

The CDR3 protein is CASSLSTSGHYEQYF. CDR3 in DNA: TGCGCCAGCAGCCTATCGACTAGCGGGCACTACGAGCAGTACTTC. The J gene is TRBJ2-5, the V gene TRBV4-1, with 10 bases matching TRBD2. The end of the DNA fits TRBJ2-7 better, so the J call may be wrong. In germline, CDR1 is MGHRA, CDR2 YSYEKL. CDR3 size: 15 residues.

J is TRBJ2-3 and V is TRBV9, with TRBD2 identical over 10 bases. The CDR3 totals 16 residues. The germline gives CDR1 SGDLS, CDR2 YYNGEE. V shed 0 bases, J shed 3 bases, and the junction held 4 bases outside the gene matches. CDR3 nucleotides: TGTGCCAGCAGCGTAGGTCAACTAGCGGGGACAGATACGCAGTATTTT. Protein: CASSVGQLAGTDTQYF.